What follows is one T cell receptor (beta chain) and its context. Clones were read by immunoSEQ multiplex PCR, and TCRdb kept only the in-frame ones, dropping some. The sample has some 95,000 clones, about 85% seen once; the top ten hold 0.82%. The data originate from a study of OX40 agonist ivuxolimab in advanced cancers. V was shortened by 2 bases and J by 1 base, with 6 bases between the two germline ends. Germline V CDR1 and CDR2: MNHNY, SVGAGI (reference sequence). The CDR3 runs to 14 residues. The V and J genes are TRBV6-6 and TRBJ1-3; D remains ambiguous. This sequence was found in an adult with an advanced solid tumor such as melanoma, head and neck, liver or kidney cancer. The sample here was CD4+ or CD8+ T cells sorted from blood, taken in a trial of the OX40 agonist ivuxolimab. Written as DNA, the CDR3 is TGTGCCAGCAGTTACGGCCAGTCTGGAAACACCATATATTTT. This sequence encodes CASSYGQSGNTIYF.